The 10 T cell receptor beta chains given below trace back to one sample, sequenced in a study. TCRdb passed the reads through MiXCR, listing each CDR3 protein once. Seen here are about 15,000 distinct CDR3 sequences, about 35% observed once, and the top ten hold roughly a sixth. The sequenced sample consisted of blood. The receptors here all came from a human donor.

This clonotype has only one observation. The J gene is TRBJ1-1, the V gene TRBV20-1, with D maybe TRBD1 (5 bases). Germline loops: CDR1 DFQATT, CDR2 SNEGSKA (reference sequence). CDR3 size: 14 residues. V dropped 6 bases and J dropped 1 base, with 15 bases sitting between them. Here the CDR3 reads CSASRGSPNTEAFF. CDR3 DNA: TGCAGTGCCAGTAGGGGCTCACCGAACACTGAAGCTTTCTTT.

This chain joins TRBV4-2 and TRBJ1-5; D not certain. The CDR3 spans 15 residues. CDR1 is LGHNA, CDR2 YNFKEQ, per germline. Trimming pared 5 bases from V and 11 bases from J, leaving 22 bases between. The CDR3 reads CASSKGPKIQETQHF. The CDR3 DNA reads TGTGCCAGCAGCAAAGGACCGAAGATTCAGGAGACCCAGCATTTT.

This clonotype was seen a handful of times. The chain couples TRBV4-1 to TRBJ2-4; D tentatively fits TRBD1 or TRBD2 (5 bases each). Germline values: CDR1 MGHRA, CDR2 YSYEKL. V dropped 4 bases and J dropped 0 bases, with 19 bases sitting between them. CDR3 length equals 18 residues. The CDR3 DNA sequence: TGCGCCAGCAGCCGTTCCGGGGCCTCTGCCGTAGCCAAAAACATTCAGTACTTC. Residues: CASSRSGASAVAKNIQYF.

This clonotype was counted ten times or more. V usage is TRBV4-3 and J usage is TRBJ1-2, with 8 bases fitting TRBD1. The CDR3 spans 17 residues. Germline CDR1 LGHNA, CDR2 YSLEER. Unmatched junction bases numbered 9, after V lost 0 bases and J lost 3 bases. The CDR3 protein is CASSQDPTGAVDYGYTF. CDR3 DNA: TGCGCCAGCAGCCAAGATCCGACAGGGGCGGTGGACTATGGCTACACCTTC.

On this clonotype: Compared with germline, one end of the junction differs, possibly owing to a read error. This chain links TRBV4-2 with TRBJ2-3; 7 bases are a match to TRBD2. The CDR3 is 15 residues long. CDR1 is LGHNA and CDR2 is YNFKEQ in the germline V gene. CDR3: CASSRTSASTDTKYF. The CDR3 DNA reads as TGTGCCAGCAGCCGTACTAGCGCAAGCACAGATACGAAGTATTTT.

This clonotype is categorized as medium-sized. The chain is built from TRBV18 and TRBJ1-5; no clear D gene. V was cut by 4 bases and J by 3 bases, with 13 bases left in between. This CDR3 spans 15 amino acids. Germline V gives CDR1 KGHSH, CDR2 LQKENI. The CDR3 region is CASSLRGVANQPQHF. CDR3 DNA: TGTGCCAGCTCACTACGAGGCGTCGCCAATCAGCCCCAGCATTTT.

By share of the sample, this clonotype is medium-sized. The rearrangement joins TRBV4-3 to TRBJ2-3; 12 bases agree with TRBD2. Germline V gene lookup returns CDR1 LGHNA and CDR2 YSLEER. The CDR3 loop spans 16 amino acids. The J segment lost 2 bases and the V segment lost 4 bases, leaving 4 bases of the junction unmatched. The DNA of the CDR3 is TGCGCCAGCAGCCCCGGACTAGCGGGGTTCACAGATACGCAGTATTTT. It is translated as CASSPGLAGFTDTQYF.

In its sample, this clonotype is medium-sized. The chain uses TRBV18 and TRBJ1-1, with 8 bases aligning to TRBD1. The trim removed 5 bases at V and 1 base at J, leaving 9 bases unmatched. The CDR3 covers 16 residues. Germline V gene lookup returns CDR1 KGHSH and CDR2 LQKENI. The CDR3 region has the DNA TGTGCCAGCTCATTCGGACAGGGATTAGGGAACACTGAAGCTTTCTTT. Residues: CASSFGQGLGNTEAFF.

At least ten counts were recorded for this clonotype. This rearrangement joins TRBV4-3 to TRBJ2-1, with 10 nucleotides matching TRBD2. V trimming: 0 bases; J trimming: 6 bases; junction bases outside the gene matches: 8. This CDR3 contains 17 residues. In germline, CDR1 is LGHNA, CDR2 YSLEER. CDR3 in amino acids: CASSQDLSSGRGNEQFF. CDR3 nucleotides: TGCGCCAGCAGCCAAGACCTATCTAGCGGGAGAGGCAATGAGCAGTTCTTC.

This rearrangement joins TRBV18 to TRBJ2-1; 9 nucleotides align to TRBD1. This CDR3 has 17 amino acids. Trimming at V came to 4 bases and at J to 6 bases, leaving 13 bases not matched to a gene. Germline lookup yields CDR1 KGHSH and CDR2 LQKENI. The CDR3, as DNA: TGTGCCAGCTCACGGCCTTCCGGGACAGGGCCCAGCAATGAGCAGTTCTTC. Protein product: CASSRPSGTGPSNEQFF.